Listed below are T cell receptor beta chains from one sample, sequenced in a study of patients and donors after allogeneic stem cell transplantation. TCRdb analysed the RT-PCR reads with MiXCR anew, one entry per CDR3 protein. The sample lists 150,000 to 200,000 distinct CDR3 sequences, roughly 22% occurring once. Material for sequencing was blood, either unsorted or a sorted T cell fraction (not recorded which). The receptors were gathered from a human donor who was either an allogeneic HSCT recipient or a stem cell or donor lymphocyte infusion donor (not recorded which). It is not recorded whose cells these are; they may come from a transplant donor. Each CDR3 is given with its conserved first and last residue. Each record gives: D gene, V gene, clone size, J gene, CDR3 protein, CDR3 DNA. The D gene is left open where the match is weak. Size values are once, few and many counts, or a class for expanded clones, and some rows have none.

-,TRBV20-1,few,TRBJ1-1,CSARDLRTVNTEAFF,TGCAGTGCTAGAGATCTAAGGACGGTGAACACTGAAGCTTTCTTT
-,TRBV7-6,-,TRBJ2-5,CASSIPGVSQETQYF,TGTGCCAGCAGCATACCAGGGGTATCCCAAGAGACCCAGTACTTC
TRBD1,TRBV12-3/TRBV12-4,few,TRBJ1-2,CASRQGVVGYTF,TGTGCCAGCAGACAGGGGGTGGTGGGCTACACCTTC
TRBD1,TRBV19,-,TRBJ2-5,CASSKITGTAKETQYF,TGTGCCAGTAGTAAGATAACCGGGACAGCGAAAGAGACCCAGTACTTC
-,TRBV29-1,-,TRBJ2-1,CSVSNYEQFF,TGCAGCGTCTCCAACTATGAGCAGTTCTTC
-,TRBV5-1,-,TRBJ1-2,CASSFSAGDGYTF,TGCGCCAGCAGCTTTTCGGCAGGGGATGGCTACACCTTC
-,TRBV29-1,-,TRBJ1-1,CSVDGQGSNTEAFF,TGCAGCGTTGATGGACAAGGATCGAACACTGAAGCTTTCTTT
-,TRBV5-1,few,TRBJ1-2,CASSLTAGHLYGYTF,TGCGCCAGCAGCTTGACCGCGGGACATTTATATGGCTACACCTTC
-,TRBV10-3,once,TRBJ1-2,CAISESGRGSYGYTF,TGTGCCATCAGTGAGTCTGGCCGGGGGTCCTATGGCTACACCTTC
-,TRBV21-1,few,TRBJ2-2,CASSTEGTRNTGELFF,TGTGCCAGCAGCACTGAAGGGACTAGAAACACCGGGGAGCTGTTTTTT
TRBD1,TRBV9,-,TRBJ2-7,CASSRDRQDYEQYF,TGTGCCAGCTCGAGGGACAGACAAGACTACGAGCAGTACTTC
-,TRBV20-1,few,TRBJ1-1,CSARSYYRDTEAFF,TGCAGTGCTAGATCGTATTACAGGGATACTGAAGCTTTCTTT
-,TRBV20-1,few,TRBJ1-2,CSGWQSLVYGYTF,TGCAGTGGATGGCAGAGTTTAGTCTATGGCTACACCTTC
-,TRBV29-1,-,TRBJ1-5,CSVVPTGVDQPQHF,TGCAGCGTTGTGCCGACCGGGGTTGATCAGCCCCAGCATTTT
-,TRBV29-1,-,TRBJ1-2,CSVLGGWAEKGYGYTF,TGCAGCGTTTTAGGTGGTTGGGCAGAAAAGGGCTATGGCTACACCTTC
-,TRBV5-1,few,TRBJ2-1,CASSFLGEQYNEQFF,TGCGCCAGCAGCTTTTTAGGGGAGCAATACAATGAGCAGTTCTTC
-,TRBV7-2,-,TRBJ2-3,CASSLNLRGTQYF,TGTGCCAGCAGCTTGAATCTGCGAGGTACGCAGTATTTT
TRBD1,TRBV27,-,TRBJ2-7,CASSPDRVAYEQYF,TGTGCCAGCAGTCCCGACAGGGTCGCCTACGAGCAGTACTTC
TRBD2,TRBV7-2,-,TRBJ2-1,CASEAGVFYNEQFF,TGTGCCAGCGAAGCGGGGGTATTCTACAATGAGCAGTTCTTC
TRBD1,TRBV20-1,-,TRBJ2-7,CSATGQADEQYF,TGCAGTGCAACGGGACAGGCCGACGAGCAGTACTTC
-,TRBV5-1,-,TRBJ2-2,CASRDGSASGELFF,TGCGCCAGCAGGGACGGCAGTGCGAGCGGGGAGCTGTTTTTT
TRBD1,TRBV9,few,TRBJ1-1,CASSVASGTDVTEAFF,TGTGCCAGCAGCGTAGCCTCTGGGACAGATGTCACTGAAGCTTTCTTT
-,TRBV13,few,TRBJ2-5,CASSNRRTAEETQYF,TGTGCCAGCAGCAATCGGCGGACAGCCGAAGAGACCCAGTACTTC
-,TRBV12-3/TRBV12-4,few,TRBJ1-3,CASSLGATGFLYGSGNTIYF,TGTGCCAGCAGTTTAGGGGCGACAGGCTTTCTATACGGCTCTGGAAACACCATATATTTT
-,TRBV9,few,TRBJ1-1,CASSLRGELNTEAFF,TGTGCCAGCAGCCTAAGAGGGGAATTGAACACTGAAGCTTTCTTT
TRBD1,TRBV18,-,TRBJ1-2,CASSPGQGAHGYTF,TGTGCCAGCTCACCCGGACAGGGGGCACATGGCTACACCTTC
-,TRBV6-2/TRBV6-3,-,TRBJ2-7,CASSTPQGFAEQYF,TGTGCCAGCAGTACACCACAGGGATTCGCCGAGCAGTACTTC
-,TRBV27,-,TRBJ2-1,CASTPRRAKGSYNEQFF,TGTGCCAGCACCCCACGACGGGCAAAGGGGTCCTACAATGAGCAGTTCTTC
-,TRBV3-1,-,TRBJ2-2,CASSQAPVAGELFF,TGTGCCAGCAGCCAAGCCCCGGTGGCCGGGGAGCTGTTTTTT
-,TRBV11-2,-,TRBJ2-5,CASSPPSTGTQYF,TGTGCCAGCAGCCCTCCGAGTACGGGAACCCAGTACTTC
-,TRBV7-3,few,TRBJ1-5,CASSLTAGESNQPQHF,TGTGCCAGCAGCTTAACGGCGGGGGAGAGCAATCAGCCCCAGCATTTT
-,TRBV6-6,few,TRBJ1-5,CASSYSADNQPQHF,TGTGCCAGCAGTTACTCGGCAGACAATCAGCCCCAGCATTTT
-,TRBV2,-,TRBJ1-4,CASHRAGFNEKLFF,TGTGCCAGCCATAGGGCAGGGTTTAATGAAAAACTGTTTTTT
-,TRBV12-3/TRBV12-4,-,TRBJ1-2,CASTEGSSYGYTF,TGTGCCAGCACCGAAGGGTCCTCCTATGGCTACACCTTC
TRBD2,TRBV20-1,-,TRBJ2-1,CSAYSSGSRYNEQFF,TGCAGTGCCTATTCTAGCGGGAGTAGGTACAATGAGCAGTTCTTC
-,TRBV5-1,-,TRBJ1-4,CASSPEDPTTNEKLFF,TGCGCCAGCAGCCCCGAGGACCCCACAACTAATGAAAAACTGTTTTTT
-,TRBV5-1,-,TRBJ2-1,CASKYAGPNEQFF,TGCGCCAGCAAGTACGCAGGCCCCAATGAGCAGTTCTTC
-,TRBV20-1,many,TRBJ1-4,CSARGMGPYEKLFF,TGCAGTGCTAGAGGAATGGGTCCGTATGAAAAACTGTTTTTT
-,TRBV12-3/TRBV12-4,few,TRBJ2-1,CASSFWDYSYNEQFF,TGTGCCAGCAGTTTTTGGGATTACTCCTACAATGAGCAGTTCTTC
TRBD2,TRBV5-6,-,TRBJ2-3,CASSGGRFGSTDTQYF,TGTGCCAGCAGCGGCGGGAGATTTGGTAGCACAGATACGCAGTATTTT
-,TRBV7-9,few,TRBJ2-1,CASSFANTRTNNEQFF,TGTGCCAGCAGCTTTGCTAATACGCGCACTAACAATGAGCAGTTCTTC
TRBD1,TRBV20-1,-,TRBJ1-2,CSAPGFQTGVNGYTF,TGCAGTGCACCAGGTTTCCAGACAGGGGTCAACGGCTACACCTTC
TRBD1,TRBV12-3/TRBV12-4,few,TRBJ1-2,CASSHRQGRWGYTF,TGTGCCAGCAGTCACCGACAGGGAAGGTGGGGCTACACCTTC
TRBD1,TRBV10-3,-,TRBJ2-5,CAISRDRVQETQYF,TGTGCCATCAGTCGGGACAGGGTCCAAGAGACCCAGTACTTC